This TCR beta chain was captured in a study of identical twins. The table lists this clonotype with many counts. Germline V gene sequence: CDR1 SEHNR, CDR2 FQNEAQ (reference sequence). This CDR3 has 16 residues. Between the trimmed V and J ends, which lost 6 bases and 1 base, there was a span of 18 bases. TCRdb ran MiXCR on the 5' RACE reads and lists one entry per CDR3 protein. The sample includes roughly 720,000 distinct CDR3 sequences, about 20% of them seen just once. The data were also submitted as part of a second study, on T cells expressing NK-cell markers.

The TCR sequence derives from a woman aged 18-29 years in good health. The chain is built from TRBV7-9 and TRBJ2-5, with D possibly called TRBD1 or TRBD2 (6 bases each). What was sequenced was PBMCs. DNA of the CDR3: TGTGCCAGCAGTTATTCGCCCAAGGGGGGCCAAGAGACCCAGTACTTC. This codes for CASSYSPKGGQETQYF.